This T cell receptor (beta chain) was obtained from a study of CD4 T cells in relation to SARS-CoV-2 and coronaviruses. Here immunoSEQ multiplex PCR was the method, and the copy in TCRdb shows in-frame clones only, minus some. The sample records around 12,000 clones, approximately 80% being singletons. Germline V gene data show CDR1 as SQVTM and CDR2 as ANQGSEA. The trim removed 8 bases at V and 4 bases at J, leaving 5 bases unmatched. CDR3 size: 13 residues. The unexposed donors gave CD4+ T cells in about 2011-2018, prior to COVID-19. Isolation of CD4+ T cells took place after around 11 days in culture. As cell numbers allowed, unexposed-donor CD4+ T cells faced SARS-CoV-2 S/N and four cold-coronavirus spikes. PBMCs were plated at some 2 million per well in IL-2-containing medium. Half the medium was replaced with IL-2 medium on days 3 and 7. Concerning this clone itself: Its cognate antigen is unknown.

Findings and caveats of the study: Pre-pandemic and post-infection samples never came from the same donor.

The V and J genes are TRBV29-1 and TRBJ2-3; 11 bases match TRBD1. The clonotype originates from a human donor in good health. The source material was CD4+ T cells from PBMCs, cultured in vitro. The CDR3 reads CSSRGQGADTQYF. The CDR3 nucleotides read TGCAGCAGCCGGGGACAGGGGGCAGATACGCAGTATTTT.